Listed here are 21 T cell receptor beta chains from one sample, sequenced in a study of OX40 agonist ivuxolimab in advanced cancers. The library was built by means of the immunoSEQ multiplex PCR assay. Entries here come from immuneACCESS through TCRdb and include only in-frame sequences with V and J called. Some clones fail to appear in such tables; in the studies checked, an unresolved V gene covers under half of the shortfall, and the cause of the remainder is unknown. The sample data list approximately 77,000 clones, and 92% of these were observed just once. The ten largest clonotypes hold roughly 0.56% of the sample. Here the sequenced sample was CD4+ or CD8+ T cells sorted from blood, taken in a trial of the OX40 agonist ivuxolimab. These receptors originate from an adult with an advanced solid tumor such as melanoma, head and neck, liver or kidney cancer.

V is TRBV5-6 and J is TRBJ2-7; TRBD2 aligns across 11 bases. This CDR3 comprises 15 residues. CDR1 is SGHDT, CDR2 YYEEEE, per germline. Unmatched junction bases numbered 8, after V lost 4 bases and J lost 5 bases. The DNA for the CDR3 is TGTGCCAGCAGCCCGATAGCGGGAGGGCCTCACGAGCAGTACTTC. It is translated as CASSPIAGGPHEQYF.

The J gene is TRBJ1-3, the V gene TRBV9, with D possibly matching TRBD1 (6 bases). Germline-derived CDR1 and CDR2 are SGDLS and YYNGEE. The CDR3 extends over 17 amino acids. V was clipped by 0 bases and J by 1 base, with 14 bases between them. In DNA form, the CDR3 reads TGTGCCAGCAGCGTAGGAGATGGGGGGCCTTCTGGAAACACCATATATTTT. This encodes CASSVGDGGPSGNTIYF. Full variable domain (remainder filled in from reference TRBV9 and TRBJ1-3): DSGVTQTPKHLITATGQRVTLRCSPRSGDLSVYWYQQSLDQGLQFLIQYYNGEERAKGNILERFSAQQFPDLHSELNLSSLELGDSALYFCASSVGDGGPSGNTIYFGEGSWLTVV.

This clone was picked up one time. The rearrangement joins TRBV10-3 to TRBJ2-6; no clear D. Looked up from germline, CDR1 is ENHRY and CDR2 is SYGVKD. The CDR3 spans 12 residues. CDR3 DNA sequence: TGTGGAACCTTCTCTGGGGCCAACGTCCTGACTTTC. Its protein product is CGTFSGANVLTF.

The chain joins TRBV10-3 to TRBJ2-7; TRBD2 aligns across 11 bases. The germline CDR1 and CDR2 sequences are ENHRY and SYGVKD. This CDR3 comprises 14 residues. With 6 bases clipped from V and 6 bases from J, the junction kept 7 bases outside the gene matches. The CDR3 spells CAIRGLAGGGEQYF. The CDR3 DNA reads TGTGCCATCAGGGGGCTAGCGGGAGGTGGCGAGCAGTACTTC.

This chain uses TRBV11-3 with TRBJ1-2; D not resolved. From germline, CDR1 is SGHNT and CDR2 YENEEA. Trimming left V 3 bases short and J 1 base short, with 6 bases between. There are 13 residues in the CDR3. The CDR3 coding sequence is TGTGCCAGCAGCTTCGGCAATAACTATGGCTACACCTTC. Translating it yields CASSFGNNYGYTF.

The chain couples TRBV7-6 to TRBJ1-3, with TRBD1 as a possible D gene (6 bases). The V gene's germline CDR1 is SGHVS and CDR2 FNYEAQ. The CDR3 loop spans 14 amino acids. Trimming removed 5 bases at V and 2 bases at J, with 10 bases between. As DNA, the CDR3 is TGTGCCAGCAGCCTTAACAGGGCTGGAAACACCATATATTTT. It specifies CASSLNRAGNTIYF. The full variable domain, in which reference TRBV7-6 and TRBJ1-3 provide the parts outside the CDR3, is GAGVSQSPRYKVTKRGQDVALRCDPISGHVSLYWYRQALGQGPEFLTYFNYEAQQDKSGLPNDRFSAERPEGSISTLTIQRTEQRDSAMYRCASSLNRAGNTIYFGEGSWLTVV.

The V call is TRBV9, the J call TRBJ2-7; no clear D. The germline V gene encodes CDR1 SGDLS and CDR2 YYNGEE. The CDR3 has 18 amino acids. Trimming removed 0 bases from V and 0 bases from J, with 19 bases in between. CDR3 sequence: CASSVAPDGPLISYEQYF. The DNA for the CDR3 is TGTGCCAGCAGCGTAGCTCCGGACGGTCCTTTAATCTCCTACGAGCAGTACTTC.

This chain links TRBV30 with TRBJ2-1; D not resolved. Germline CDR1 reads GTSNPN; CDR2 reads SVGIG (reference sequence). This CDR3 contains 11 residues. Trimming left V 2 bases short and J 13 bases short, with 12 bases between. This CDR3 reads CAWSMTGNQFF. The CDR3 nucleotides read TGTGCCTGGAGTATGACTGGGAATCAGTTCTTC.

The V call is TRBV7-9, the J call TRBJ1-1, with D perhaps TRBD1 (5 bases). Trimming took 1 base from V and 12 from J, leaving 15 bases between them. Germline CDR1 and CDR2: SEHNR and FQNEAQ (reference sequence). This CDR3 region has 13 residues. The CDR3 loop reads CASSLGGGYRSFF. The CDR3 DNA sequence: TGTGCCAGCAGCTTAGGGGGCGGGTACAGGTCTTTCTTT.

This chain's CDR3 is CASSIASGGYNEQFF. The CDR3 nucleotides are TGTGCCAGCAGCATCGCTAGCGGGGGCTACAATGAGCAGTTCTTC. The chain is built from TRBV7-3 and TRBJ2-1, with 10 positions matching TRBD2. The germline gives CDR1 SGHTA, CDR2 FQGTGA. Losses at the gene ends were 5 bases for V and 3 bases for J; bases not matched to a gene: 4. This CDR3 comprises 15 residues.

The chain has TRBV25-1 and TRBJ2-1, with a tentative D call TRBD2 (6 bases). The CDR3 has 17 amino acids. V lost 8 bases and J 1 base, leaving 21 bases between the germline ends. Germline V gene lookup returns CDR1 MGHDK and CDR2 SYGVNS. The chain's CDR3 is CASLGQGGGRSYNEQFF. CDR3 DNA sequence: TGTGCCAGCCTCGGCCAGGGAGGAGGGCGGTCCTACAATGAGCAGTTCTTC.

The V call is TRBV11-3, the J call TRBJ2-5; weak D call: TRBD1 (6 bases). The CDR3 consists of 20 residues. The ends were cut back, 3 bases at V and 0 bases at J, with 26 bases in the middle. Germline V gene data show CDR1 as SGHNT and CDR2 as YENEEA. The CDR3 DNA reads TGTGCCAGCAGCTTCCCGAAGGGGGATCTTTGGGCGTGGTACCAAGAGACCCAGTACTTC. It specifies CASSFPKGDLWAWYQETQYF. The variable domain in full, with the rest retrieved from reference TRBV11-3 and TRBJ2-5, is EAGVVQSPRYKIIEKKQPVAFWCNPISGHNTLYWYLQNLGQGPELLIRYENEEAVDDSQLPKDRFSAERLKGVDSTLKIQPAELGDSAVYLCASSFPKGDLWAWYQETQYFGPGTRLLVL.

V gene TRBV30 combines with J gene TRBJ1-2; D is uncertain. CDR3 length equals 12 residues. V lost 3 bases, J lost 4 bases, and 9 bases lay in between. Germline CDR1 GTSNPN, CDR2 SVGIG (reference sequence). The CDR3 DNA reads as TGTGCCTGGAGCATTTACATCTATGGCTACACCTTC. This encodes CAWSIYIYGYTF.

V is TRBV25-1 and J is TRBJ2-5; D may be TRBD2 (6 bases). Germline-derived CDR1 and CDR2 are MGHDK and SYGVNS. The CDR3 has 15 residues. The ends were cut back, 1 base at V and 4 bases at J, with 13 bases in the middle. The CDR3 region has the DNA TGTGCCAGCAGTGAATTGGTTAGCGGAAGAGAGACCCAGTACTTC. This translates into CASSELVSGRETQYF. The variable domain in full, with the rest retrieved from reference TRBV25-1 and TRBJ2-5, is EADIYQTPRYLVIGTGKKITLECSQTMGHDKMYWYQQDPGMELHLIHYSYGVNSTEKGDLSSESTVSRIRTEHFPLTLESARPSHTSQYLCASSELVSGRETQYFGPGTRLLVL.

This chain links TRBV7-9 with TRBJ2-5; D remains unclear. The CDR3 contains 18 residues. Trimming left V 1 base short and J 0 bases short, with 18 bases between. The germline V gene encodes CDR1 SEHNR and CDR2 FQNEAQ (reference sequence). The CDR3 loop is CASSLGSGNPADQETQYF. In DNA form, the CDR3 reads TGTGCCAGCAGCTTAGGGAGTGGGAACCCGGCGGACCAAGAGACCCAGTACTTC.

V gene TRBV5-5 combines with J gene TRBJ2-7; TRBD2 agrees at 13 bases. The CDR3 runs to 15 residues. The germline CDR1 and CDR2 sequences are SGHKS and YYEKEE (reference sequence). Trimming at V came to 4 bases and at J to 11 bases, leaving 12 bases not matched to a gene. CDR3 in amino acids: CASSNPGLAGFGKYF. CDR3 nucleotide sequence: TGTGCCAGCAGCAACCCGGGACTAGCGGGGTTTGGGAAGTACTTC.

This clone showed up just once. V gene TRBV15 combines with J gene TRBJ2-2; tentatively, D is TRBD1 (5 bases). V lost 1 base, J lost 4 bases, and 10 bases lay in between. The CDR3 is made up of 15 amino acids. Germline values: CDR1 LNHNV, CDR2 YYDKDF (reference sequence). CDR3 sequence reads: CATSRARAVTGELFF. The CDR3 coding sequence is TGTGCCACCAGCAGAGCCAGGGCGGTCACCGGGGAGCTGTTTTTT.

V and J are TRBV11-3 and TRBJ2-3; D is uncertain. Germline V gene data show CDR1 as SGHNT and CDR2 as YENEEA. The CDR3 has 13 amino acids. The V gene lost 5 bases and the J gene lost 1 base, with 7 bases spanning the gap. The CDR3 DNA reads TGTGCCAGCAGCCGCCGGGGCACAGATACGCAGTATTTT. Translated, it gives CASSRRGTDTQYF.

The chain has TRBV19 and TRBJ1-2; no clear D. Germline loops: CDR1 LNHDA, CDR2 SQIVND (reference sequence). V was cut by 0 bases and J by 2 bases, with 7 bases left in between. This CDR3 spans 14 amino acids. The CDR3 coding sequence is TGTGCCAGTAGTATAGAGTCCATCAACTATGGCTACACCTTC. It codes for CASSIESINYGYTF.

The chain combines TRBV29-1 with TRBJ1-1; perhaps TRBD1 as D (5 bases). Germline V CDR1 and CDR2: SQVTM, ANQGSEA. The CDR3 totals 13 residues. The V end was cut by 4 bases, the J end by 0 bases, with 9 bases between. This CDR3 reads CSVVTGMNTEAFF. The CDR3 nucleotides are TGCAGCGTTGTAACAGGAATGAACACTGAAGCTTTCTTT. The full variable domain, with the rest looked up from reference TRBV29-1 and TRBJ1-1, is SAVISQKPSRDICQRGTSLTIQCQVDSQVTMMFWYRQQPGQSLTLIATANQGSEATYESGFVIDKFPISRPNLTFSTLTVSNMSPEDSSIYLCSVVTGMNTEAFFGQGTRLTVV.

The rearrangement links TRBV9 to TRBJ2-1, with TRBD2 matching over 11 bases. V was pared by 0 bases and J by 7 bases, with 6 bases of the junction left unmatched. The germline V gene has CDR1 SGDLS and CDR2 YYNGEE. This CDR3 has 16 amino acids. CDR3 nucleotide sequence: TGTGCCAGCAGCGTAGTGGAGACTAGCGGGGATAATGAGCAGTTCTTC. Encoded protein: CASSVVETSGDNEQFF.